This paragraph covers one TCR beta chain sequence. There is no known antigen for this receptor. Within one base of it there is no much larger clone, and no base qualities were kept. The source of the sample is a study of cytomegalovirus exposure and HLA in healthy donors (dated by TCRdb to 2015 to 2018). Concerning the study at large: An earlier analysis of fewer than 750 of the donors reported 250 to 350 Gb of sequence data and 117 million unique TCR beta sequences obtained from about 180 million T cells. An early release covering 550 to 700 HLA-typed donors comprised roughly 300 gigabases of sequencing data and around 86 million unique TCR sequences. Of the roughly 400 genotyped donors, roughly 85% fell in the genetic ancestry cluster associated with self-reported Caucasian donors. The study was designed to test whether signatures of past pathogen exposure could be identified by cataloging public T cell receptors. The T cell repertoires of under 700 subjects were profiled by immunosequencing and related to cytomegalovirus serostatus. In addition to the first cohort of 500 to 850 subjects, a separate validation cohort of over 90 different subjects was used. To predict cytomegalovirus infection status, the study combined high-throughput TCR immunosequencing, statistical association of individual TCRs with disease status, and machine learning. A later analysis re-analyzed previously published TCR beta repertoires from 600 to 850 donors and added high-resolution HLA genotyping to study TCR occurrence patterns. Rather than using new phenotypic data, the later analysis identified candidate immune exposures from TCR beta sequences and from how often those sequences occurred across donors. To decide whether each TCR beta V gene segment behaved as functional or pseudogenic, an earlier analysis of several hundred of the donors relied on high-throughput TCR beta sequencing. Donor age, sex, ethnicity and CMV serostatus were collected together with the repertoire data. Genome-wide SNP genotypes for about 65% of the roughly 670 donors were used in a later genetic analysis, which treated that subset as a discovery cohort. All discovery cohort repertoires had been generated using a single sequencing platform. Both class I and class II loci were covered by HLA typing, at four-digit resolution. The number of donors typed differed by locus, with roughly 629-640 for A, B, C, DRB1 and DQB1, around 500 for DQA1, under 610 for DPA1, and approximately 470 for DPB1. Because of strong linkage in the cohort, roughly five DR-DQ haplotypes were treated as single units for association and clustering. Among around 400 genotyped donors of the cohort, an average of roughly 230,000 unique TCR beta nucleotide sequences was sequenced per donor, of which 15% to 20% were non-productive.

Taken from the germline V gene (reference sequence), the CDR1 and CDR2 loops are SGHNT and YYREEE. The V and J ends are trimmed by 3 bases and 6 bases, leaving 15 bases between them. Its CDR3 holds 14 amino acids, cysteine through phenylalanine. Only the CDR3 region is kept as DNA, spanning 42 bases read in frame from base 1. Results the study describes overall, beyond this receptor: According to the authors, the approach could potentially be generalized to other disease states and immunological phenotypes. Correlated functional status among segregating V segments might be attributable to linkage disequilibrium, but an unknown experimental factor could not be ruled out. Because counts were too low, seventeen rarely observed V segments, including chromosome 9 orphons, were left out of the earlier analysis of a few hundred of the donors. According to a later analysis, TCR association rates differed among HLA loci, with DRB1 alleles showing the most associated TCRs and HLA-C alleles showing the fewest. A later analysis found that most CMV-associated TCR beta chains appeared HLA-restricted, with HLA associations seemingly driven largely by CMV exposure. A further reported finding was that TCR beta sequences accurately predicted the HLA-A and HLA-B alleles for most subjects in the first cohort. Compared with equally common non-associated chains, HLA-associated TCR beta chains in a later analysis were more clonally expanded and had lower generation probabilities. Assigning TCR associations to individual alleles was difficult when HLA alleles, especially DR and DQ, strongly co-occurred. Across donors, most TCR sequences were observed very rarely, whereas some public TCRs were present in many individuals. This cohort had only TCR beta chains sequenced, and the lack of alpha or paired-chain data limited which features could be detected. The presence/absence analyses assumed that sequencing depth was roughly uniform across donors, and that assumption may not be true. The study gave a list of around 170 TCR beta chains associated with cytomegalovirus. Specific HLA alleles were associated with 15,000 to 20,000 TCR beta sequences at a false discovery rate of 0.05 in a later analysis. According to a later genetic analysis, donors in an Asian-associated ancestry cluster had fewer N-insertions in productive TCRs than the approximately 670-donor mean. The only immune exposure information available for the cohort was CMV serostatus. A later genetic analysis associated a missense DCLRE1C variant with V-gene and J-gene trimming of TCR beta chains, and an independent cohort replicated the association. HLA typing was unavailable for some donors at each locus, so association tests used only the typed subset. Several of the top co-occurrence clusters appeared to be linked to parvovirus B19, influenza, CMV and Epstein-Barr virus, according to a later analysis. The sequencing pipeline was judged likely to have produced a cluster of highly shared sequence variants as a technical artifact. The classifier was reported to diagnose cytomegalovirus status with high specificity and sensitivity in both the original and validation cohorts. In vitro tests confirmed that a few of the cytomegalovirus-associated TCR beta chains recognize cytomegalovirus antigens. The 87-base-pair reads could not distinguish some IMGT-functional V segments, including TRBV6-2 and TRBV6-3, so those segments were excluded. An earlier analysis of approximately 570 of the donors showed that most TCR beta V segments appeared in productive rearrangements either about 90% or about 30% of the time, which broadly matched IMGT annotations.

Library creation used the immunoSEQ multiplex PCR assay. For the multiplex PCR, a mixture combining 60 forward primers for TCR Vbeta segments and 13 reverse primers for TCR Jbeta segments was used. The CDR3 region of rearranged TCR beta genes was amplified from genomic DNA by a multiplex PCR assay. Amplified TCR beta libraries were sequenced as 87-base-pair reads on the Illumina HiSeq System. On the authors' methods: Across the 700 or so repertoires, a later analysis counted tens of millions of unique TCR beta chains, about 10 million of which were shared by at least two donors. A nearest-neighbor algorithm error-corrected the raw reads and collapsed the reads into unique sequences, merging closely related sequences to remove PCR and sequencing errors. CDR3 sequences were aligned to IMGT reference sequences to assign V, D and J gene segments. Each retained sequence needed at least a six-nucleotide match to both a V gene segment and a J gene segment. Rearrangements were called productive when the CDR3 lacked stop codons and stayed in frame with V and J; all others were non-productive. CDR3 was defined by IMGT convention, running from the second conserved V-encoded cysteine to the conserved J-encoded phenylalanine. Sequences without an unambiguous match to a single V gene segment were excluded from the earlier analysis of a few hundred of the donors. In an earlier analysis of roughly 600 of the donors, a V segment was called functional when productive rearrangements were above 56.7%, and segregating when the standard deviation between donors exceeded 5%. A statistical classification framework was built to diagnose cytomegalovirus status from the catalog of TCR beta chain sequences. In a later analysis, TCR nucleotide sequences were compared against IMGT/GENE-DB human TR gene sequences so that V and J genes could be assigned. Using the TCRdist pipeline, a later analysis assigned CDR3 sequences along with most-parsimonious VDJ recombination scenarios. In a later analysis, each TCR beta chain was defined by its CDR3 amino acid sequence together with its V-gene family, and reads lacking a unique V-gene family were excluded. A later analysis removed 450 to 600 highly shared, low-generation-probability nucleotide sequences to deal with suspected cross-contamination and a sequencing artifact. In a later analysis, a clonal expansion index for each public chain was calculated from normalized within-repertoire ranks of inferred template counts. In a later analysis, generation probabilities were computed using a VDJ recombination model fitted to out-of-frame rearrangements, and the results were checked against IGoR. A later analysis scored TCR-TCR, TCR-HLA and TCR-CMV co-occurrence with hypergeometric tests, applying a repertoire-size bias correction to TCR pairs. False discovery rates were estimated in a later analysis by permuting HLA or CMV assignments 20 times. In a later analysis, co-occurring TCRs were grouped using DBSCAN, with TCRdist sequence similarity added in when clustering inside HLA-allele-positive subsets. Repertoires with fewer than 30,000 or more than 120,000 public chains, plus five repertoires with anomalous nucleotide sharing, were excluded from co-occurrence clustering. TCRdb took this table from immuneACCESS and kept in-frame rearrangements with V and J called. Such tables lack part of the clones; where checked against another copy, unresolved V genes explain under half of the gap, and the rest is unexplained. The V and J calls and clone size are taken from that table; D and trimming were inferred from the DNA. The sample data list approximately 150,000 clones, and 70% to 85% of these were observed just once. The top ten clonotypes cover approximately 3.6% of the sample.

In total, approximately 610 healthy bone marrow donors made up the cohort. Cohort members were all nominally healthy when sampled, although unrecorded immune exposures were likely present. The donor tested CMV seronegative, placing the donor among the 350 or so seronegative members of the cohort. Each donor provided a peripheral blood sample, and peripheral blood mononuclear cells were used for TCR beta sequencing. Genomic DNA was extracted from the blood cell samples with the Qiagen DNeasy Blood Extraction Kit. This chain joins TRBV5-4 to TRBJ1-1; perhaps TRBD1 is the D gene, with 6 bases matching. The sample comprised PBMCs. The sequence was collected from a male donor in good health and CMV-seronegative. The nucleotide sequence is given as TGTGCCAGCAGCTACACAGGGTTGGGATCTGAAGCTTTCTTT. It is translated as CASSYTGLGSEAFF.